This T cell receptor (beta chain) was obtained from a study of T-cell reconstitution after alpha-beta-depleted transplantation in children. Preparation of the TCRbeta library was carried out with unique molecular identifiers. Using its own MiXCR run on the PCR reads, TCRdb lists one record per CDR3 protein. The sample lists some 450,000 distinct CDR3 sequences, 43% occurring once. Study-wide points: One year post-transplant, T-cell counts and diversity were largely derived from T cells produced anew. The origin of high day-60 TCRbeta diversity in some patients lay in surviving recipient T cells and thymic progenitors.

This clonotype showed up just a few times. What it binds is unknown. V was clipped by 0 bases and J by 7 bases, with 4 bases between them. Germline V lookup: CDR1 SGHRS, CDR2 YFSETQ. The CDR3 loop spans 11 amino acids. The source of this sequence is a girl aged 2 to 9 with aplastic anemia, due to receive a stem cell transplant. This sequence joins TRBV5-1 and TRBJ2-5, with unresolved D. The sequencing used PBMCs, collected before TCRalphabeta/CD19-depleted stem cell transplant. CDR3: CASSLERTQYF. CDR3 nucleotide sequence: TGCGCCAGCAGCTTGGAACGGACCCAGTACTTC.